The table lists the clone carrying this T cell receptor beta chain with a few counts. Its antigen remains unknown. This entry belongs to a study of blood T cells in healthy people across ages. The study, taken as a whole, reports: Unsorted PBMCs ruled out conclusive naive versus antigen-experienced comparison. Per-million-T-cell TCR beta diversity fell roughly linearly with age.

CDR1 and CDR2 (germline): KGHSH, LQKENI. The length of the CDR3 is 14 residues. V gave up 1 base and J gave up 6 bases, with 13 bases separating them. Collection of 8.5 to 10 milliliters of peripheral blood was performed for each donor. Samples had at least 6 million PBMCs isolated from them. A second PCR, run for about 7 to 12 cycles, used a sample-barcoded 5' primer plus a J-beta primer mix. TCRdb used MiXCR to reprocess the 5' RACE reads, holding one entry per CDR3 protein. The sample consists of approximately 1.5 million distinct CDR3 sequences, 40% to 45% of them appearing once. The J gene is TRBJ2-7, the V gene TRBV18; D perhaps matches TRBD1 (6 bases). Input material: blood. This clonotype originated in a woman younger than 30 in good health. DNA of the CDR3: TGTGCCAGCTCACCACGGGACACGTCTTTCGAGCAGTACTTC. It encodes CASSPRDTSFEQYF.